This T cell receptor beta chain was obtained from a study of shared clonotypes between healthy human individuals. Study in general: Three men and a couple of women, aged 18 to 49, were donors.

Those who donated, Caucasian adults without exception, all lived in Nashville, Tennessee. From CD4+ cells came CD45RA+ naive and CD45RA-negative memory subsets. Data came from immunoSEQ multiplex PCR; TCRdb stores just in-frame clones and leaves some out. The repertoire consists of some 2,500,000 clones, with over 85% occurring once and the leading ten covering more than 0.35%. Study results and limitations: Genetic and exposure-history diversity was limited by the small donor number.

About this clone: Its antigen remains unidentified.

After removal of 2 bases from V and 8 bases from J, the junction contained 7 bases not matched to a gene. The CDR3 totals 14 residues. Germline values: CDR1 MNHEY, CDR2 SVGAGI. The TCR was taken from a man younger than 30 in good health. Some clones in this sample may be carry-over from other donors' samples. V is TRBV6-5 and J is TRBJ1-1; 8 bases map to TRBD1. Sequencing was done on a sample of naive CD4+ T cells from PBMCs. The sample's subset: CD45RA+ positively selected. CDR3 sequence (DNA): TGTGCCAGCAGTTACCCCGGACAGGGCTCCGAAGCTTTCTTT. It yields the protein CASSYPGQGSEAFF.